This T cell receptor (beta chain) was recorded in a study of CXCR3-negative and CXCR3-positive naive CD8 T cells. On this clonotype itself: Its cognate antigen is unknown.

Triplicate sorts, around 300,000 cells apiece, were made for each CD8+ T cell subset. Germline loops: CDR1 SGHVS, CDR2 FNYEAQ. This CDR3 comprises 14 residues. General study results and limits: More hydrophobic TRB CDR3s were found in CXCR3-positive naive cells than in CXCR3-negative naive cells.

Libraries were UMI-labeled 5' RACE TRB cDNA. TCRdb re-called the 5' RACE reads and gives one entry per CDR3 protein, without DNA. The specimen's table records about 130,000 distinct CDR3 sequences. Sequenced input: naive CXCR3+ CD8+ T cells from blood. Subset given: CD45RO-CCR7+CD27+CD95- naive CD8+ T cells expressing CXCR3 (TNR3+). The TCR sequence derives from a human donor in good health. Some clones in this sample may be carry-over from other donors' samples. The chain is built from TRBV7-6 and TRBJ2-7; TCRdb calls TRBD1, which cannot be checked without DNA. The CDR3 loop is CASSLVDNSYEQYF.